This T cell receptor (beta chain) was captured in a study of kidney transplant recipient with SARS-CoV-2 infection. The CDR3 runs to 17 residues. Germline trimming cut 2 bases from V and 1 base from J; bases unmatched to any gene: 7. Germline V lookup: CDR1 LGHDT, CDR2 YNNKEL (reference sequence). This clonotype was detected ten times or more. TCRdb reprocessed the reads via MiXCR and lists one record per CDR3 protein. The profile shows approximately 240,000 distinct CDR3 sequences, around 28% of them singletons. Sequenced material: a blood sample, taken at baseline and between days 110 and 120 from a kidney transplant recipient. The chain has TRBV3-1 and TRBJ2-2; 7 bases are shared with TRBD2. The TCR comes from a male patient between 25 and 40 years old who had COVID-19 and was a kidney transplant recipient. Some T cells may have originated in the graft donor. The CDR3 reads CASSQRSTSVNTGELFF. CDR3 in DNA: TGTGCCAGCAGCCAAAGGTCTACTAGCGTGAACACCGGGGAGCTGTTTTTT. Supplemented by reference TRBV3-1 and TRBJ2-2, the full variable domain reads DTAVSQTPKYLVTQMGNDKSIKCEQNLGHDTMYWYKQDSKKFLKIMFSYNNKELIINETVPNRFSPKSPDKAHLNLHINSLELGDSAVYFCASSQRSTSVNTGELFFGEGSRLTVL.